This T cell receptor beta chain stems from a study of shared clonotypes between healthy human individuals. The data were produced by immunoSEQ multiplex PCR, yet TCRdb's version contains in-frame clones alone and is incomplete. The data show millions of clones, roughly 93% seen once. The trim removed 2 bases at V and 4 bases at J, leaving 7 bases unmatched. CDR3 length equals 15 residues. The germline CDR1 and CDR2 sequences are SGHTA and FQGNSA. The chain links TRBV7-2 to TRBJ2-5; 7 bases match TRBD2. The specimen sequenced was naive CD4+ T cells from PBMCs. Subset here: CD45RA+ positively selected. The receptor was derived from a man younger than 35 in good health. Some clones in this sample may be carry-over from other donors' samples. The CDR3 DNA sequence: TGTGCCAGCAGCTTATGGGGAGGGGCGGGAGAGACCCAGTACTTC. Its protein product is CASSLWGGAGETQYF.